The next 25 T cell receptor beta chains were all read from a single sample in a study of graft-versus-host responses after intestinal transplantation. Repertoires were generated with immunoSEQ multiplex PCR, while TCRdb's copy carries only in-frame clones and drops some. The sample yields tens of thousands of clones, about 94% seen once. Which antigens these TCRs recognize remains unknown. Here the sequenced sample was unstimulated CD4+ T cells sorted from spleen or lymph node cells, taken before transplant. These receptors all come from a human donor who was the organ donor for an intestinal transplant.

This clone was observed a handful of times. The chain recombines TRBV4-1 with TRBJ1-5, with TRBD1 matching over 8 bases. The CDR3 spans 20 residues. J lost 0 bases, V lost 0 bases, and 13 bases had no gene match. Per germline, CDR1 MGHRA and CDR2 YSYEKL. CDR3: CASSQEWTGPLEYSNQPQHF. DNA for the CDR3: TGCGCCAGCAGCCAAGAATGGACAGGGCCCTTAGAATATAGCAATCAGCCCCAGCATTTT.

This clone was detected once. This sequence joins TRBV5-4 and TRBJ2-1, with D possibly matching TRBD1 (6 bases). V was clipped by 4 bases and J by 5 bases, with 10 bases between them. CDR1 SGHNT and CDR2 YYREEE come from the germline V gene (reference sequence). This CDR3 region has 13 residues. CDR3 sequence (DNA): TGTGCCAGCAGCCATGACAGGAACAATGAGCAGTTCTTC. Translating gives CASSHDRNNEQFF. Using reference TRBV5-4 and TRBJ2-1 for the parts outside the CDR3, the full variable domain is ETGVTQSPTHLIKTRGQQVTLRCSSQSGHNTVSWYQQALGQGPQFIFQYYREEENGRGNFPPRFSGLQFPNYSSELNVNALELDDSALYLCASSHDRNNEQFFGPGTRLTVL.

This sequence joins TRBV5-4 and TRBJ1-2, with 7 bases matching TRBD1. The ends lost 4 bases at V and 8 bases at J; junction bases unmatched: 8. This CDR3 has 13 residues. Per germline, CDR1 SGHNT and CDR2 YYREEE (reference sequence). The chain's CDR3 is CASSEDRAMGYTF. CDR3 sequence (DNA): TGTGCCAGCAGCGAAGACAGGGCCATGGGCTACACCTTC.

The V and J genes are TRBV28 and TRBJ1-1, with a weak D call TRBD1 (5 bases). CDR3 length equals 15 residues. V was clipped by 3 bases and J by 8 bases, with 19 bases between them. Germline assignment: CDR1 MDHEN and CDR2 SYDVKM. Here the CDR3 reads CASSFLASFRGEAFF. CDR3 in DNA: TGTGCCAGCAGTTTTCTGGCCTCCTTTCGGGGCGAAGCTTTCTTT.

The chain combines TRBV6-1 with TRBJ2-7; D might be TRBD1 (7 bases). The germline V gene has CDR1 MNHNS and CDR2 SASEGT. V lost 4 bases, J lost 0 bases, and 19 bases lay in between. The CDR3 is 17 residues long. The CDR3 spells CASSGAGGLKSSYEQYF. The CDR3 nucleotides read TGTGCCAGCAGTGGGGCAGGGGGGTTAAAAAGCTCCTACGAGCAGTACTTC.

The chain links TRBV5-6 to TRBJ2-7, with a weak D call TRBD1 (6 bases). Trimming left V 4 bases short and J 6 bases short, with 14 bases between. Germline values: CDR1 SGHDT, CDR2 YYEEEE. CDR3 length: 13 amino acids. The CDR3 region has the DNA TGTGCCAGCAGCAAGGGGGTAGGGCGCGAGCAGTACTTC. Its translation: CASSKGVGREQYF.

V gene TRBV27 combines with J gene TRBJ2-5; 11 nucleotides match TRBD1. The DNA end is more similar to TRBJ2-7, so the J call may be wrong. The length of the CDR3 is 15 residues. Germline V gene lookup returns CDR1 MNHEY and CDR2 SMNVEV (reference sequence). CDR3 region: CASSGQGAIEYEQYF. CDR3 nucleotides: TGTGCCAGCTCCGGACAGGGGGCTATTGAGTACGAGCAGTACTTC.

This chain connects TRBV6-1 to TRBJ2-7; D is unclear. V was pared by 6 bases and J by 3 bases, with 18 bases between. Germline CDR1 and CDR2: MNHNS and SASEGT. The CDR3 covers 15 residues. DNA of the CDR3: TGTGCCAGCAGCATGGGCGGAACAGTGGTCTACGAGCAGTACTTC. It yields the protein CASSMGGTVVYEQYF.

The genes are TRBV7-9 and TRBJ1-2, with TRBD1 matching 7 bases. This CDR3 is 14 amino acids long. With 5 bases clipped from V and 8 bases from J, the junction kept 11 bases outside the gene matches. Germline CDR1 SEHNR, CDR2 FQNEAQ (reference sequence). In DNA, the CDR3 is TGTGCCAGCAGCCCCGGACAGGCACTGGGGGGCTACACCTTC. Translated: CASSPGQALGGYTF.

The chain recombines TRBV4-3 with TRBJ1-4, with 9 bases fitting TRBD1. Germline V lookup: CDR1 LGHNA, CDR2 YSLEER. V gave up 4 bases and J gave up 4 bases; unmatched junction bases: 7. CDR3 length: 16 amino acids. The CDR3 here is CASSLEQGAVNEKLFF. Written as DNA, the CDR3 is TGCGCCAGCAGCCTAGAACAGGGGGCAGTTAATGAAAAACTGTTTTTT.

The chain uses TRBV7-3 and TRBJ2-7; 15 nucleotides line up with TRBD2. This CDR3 is 14 amino acids long. J was trimmed by 7 bases and V by 4 bases; bases with no gene match: 2. Germline values: CDR1 SGHTA, CDR2 FQGTGA. CDR3 DNA sequence: TGTGCCAGCAGCTCGGGACTAGCGGGGGGAGAGCAGTACTTC. It translates to CASSSGLAGGEQYF.

V gene TRBV9 combines with J gene TRBJ2-3; 9 nucleotides agree with TRBD2. Germline trimming cut 3 bases from V and 1 base from J; bases unmatched to any gene: 12. The CDR3 loop spans 18 amino acids. Per the germline V gene, CDR1 is SGDLS and CDR2 is YYNGEE. CDR3: CASSALAGTHPGTDTQYF. Here the CDR3 DNA reads TGTGCCAGCAGCGCACTAGCGGGTACCCACCCGGGCACAGATACGCAGTATTTT.

The J gene is TRBJ2-5, the V gene TRBV18; D might be TRBD2 (5 bases). The J call is in doubt because the DNA end fits TRBJ2-7 better. The CDR3 is made up of 12 amino acids. Germline V CDR1 and CDR2: KGHSH, LQKENI. The CDR3 here is CASSGNNYEQYF. CDR3 bases: TGTGCCAGCTCCGGGAACAACTACGAGCAGTACTTC.

The V and J genes are TRBV18 and TRBJ1-1, with 7 nucleotides matching TRBD1. V gave up 2 bases and J gave up 4 bases; unmatched junction bases: 7. This CDR3 has 15 residues. Germline V gene lookup returns CDR1 KGHSH and CDR2 LQKENI. The CDR3 DNA is TGTGCCAGCTCACCAGGTCCAGGGGGACTCACTGAAGCTTTCTTT. Translation: CASSPGPGGLTEAFF.

The chain recombines TRBV19 with TRBJ1-4; no clear D gene. The CDR3 totals 15 residues. V shed 3 bases and J shed 8 bases, with 16 bases lying between them. The germline V gene encodes CDR1 LNHDA and CDR2 SQIVND (reference sequence). In DNA form, the CDR3 reads TGTGCCAGTAGTATCTTGGGAGGGCTGCGAGAAAAACTGTTTTTT. This encodes CASSILGGLREKLFF.

The chain couples TRBV7-9 to TRBJ1-1, with TRBD1 as a possible D gene (6 bases). The CDR3 length is 14 residues. CDR1 and CDR2 (germline): SEHNR, FQNEAQ (reference sequence). V lost 5 bases and J 1 base, leaving 11 bases between the germline ends. CDR3 bases: TGTGCCAGCAGCGCCCTGACAGGGAACACTGAAGCTTTCTTT. Translating it yields CASSALTGNTEAFF.

The genes are TRBV11-2 and TRBJ1-5, with a tentative D call TRBD1 (5 bases). Germline loops: CDR1 SGHAT, CDR2 FQNNGV. Trimming cost V 2 bases and J 6 bases, with 11 bases left between them. The CDR3 spans 14 residues. Here the CDR3 DNA reads TGTGCCAGCAGCTTATGGGGGGAGGGTCAGCCCCAGCATTTT. It translates to CASSLWGEGQPQHF.

The V and J genes are TRBV2 and TRBJ2-7; TRBD1 is a possible D gene (5 bases). This CDR3 comprises 13 residues. Trimming removed 4 bases from V and 3 bases from J, with 10 bases in between. The germline gives CDR1 SNHLY, CDR2 FYNNEI. CDR3 DNA: TGTGCCAGCAGTGGCCTCCAGGGCTACGAGCAGTACTTC. It yields the protein CASSGLQGYEQYF.

As DNA, the CDR3 is TGTGCCATCAGTGAGTCTTTGGGGGCAGATGGCTACACCTTC. Its protein is CAISESLGADGYTF. The chain couples TRBV10-3 to TRBJ1-2; a possible D gene is TRBD1 (6 bases). V shed 0 bases and J shed 6 bases, with 11 bases lying between them. Germline values: CDR1 ENHRY, CDR2 SYGVKD. The CDR3 is made up of 14 amino acids.

V gene TRBV18 combines with J gene TRBJ1-4; 7 nucleotides match TRBD1. The V segment lost 3 bases and the J segment 4 bases; nucleotides outside the gene matches: 2. The CDR3 runs to 14 residues. Looked up from germline, CDR1 is KGHSH and CDR2 is LQKENI. The CDR3 DNA sequence: TGTGCCAGCTCACCCGGGACAGTTAATGAAAAACTGTTTTTT. It translates to CASSPGTVNEKLFF.

This chain links TRBV28 with TRBJ2-7; 12 bases map to TRBD2. This CDR3 is 16 amino acids long. Germline V CDR1 and CDR2: MDHEN, SYDVKM. V lost 5 bases, J lost 2 bases, and 7 bases stayed unmatched. In DNA form, the CDR3 reads TGTGCCAGCAGTCCTCTAGCGGGGGGGCTCCCCTACGAGCAGTACTTC. This codes for CASSPLAGGLPYEQYF.

The chain is built from TRBV11-3 and TRBJ1-2; D not certain. The CDR3 runs to 15 residues. Germline-derived CDR1 and CDR2 are SGHNT and YENEEA. With 5 bases removed from V and 4 bases from J, the gap between germline ends came to 17 bases. The CDR3 here is CASSNNLGKTYGYTF. The DNA of the CDR3 is TGTGCCAGCAGCAACAATCTCGGAAAGACCTATGGCTACACCTTC.

The chain joins TRBV4-2 to TRBJ1-3, with D possibly matching TRBD1 (6 bases). Trimming removed 1 base from V and 0 bases from J, with 10 bases in between. This CDR3 has 16 amino acids. Germline-derived CDR1 and CDR2 are LGHNA and YNFKEQ. The CDR3: CASSQGQESSGNTIYF. The DNA for the CDR3 is TGTGCCAGCAGCCAAGGACAGGAAAGCTCTGGAAACACCATATATTTT.

This clone showed up just once. The chain's CDR3 is CASSLDAGSNTGELFF. CDR3 in DNA: TGTGCCAGCAGCTTAGACGCGGGTTCGAACACCGGGGAGCTGTTTTTT. The V call is TRBV7-2, the J call TRBJ2-2; maybe TRBD2 (5 bases). The CDR3 has 16 amino acids. V lost 1 base and J lost 0, with 9 bases in between. Germline V gives CDR1 SGHTA, CDR2 FQGNSA. Together with reference TRBV7-2 and TRBJ2-2, the CDR3 gives the full variable domain: GAGVSQSPSNKVTEKGKDVELRCDPISGHTALYWYRQSLGQGLEFLIYFQGNSAPDKSGLPSDRFSAERTGGSVSTLTIQRTQQEDSAVYLCASSLDAGSNTGELFFGEGSRLTVL.

The chain recombines TRBV7-3 with TRBJ1-1; 11 bases align to TRBD1. Per the germline V gene, CDR1 is SGHTA and CDR2 is FQGTGA. CDR3 size: 13 residues. After removal of 6 bases from V and 10 bases from J, the junction contained 7 bases not matched to a gene. CDR3 DNA: TGTGCCAGCAGGCCAGCCGGGACAGGGGGAGCTTTCTTT. It codes for CASRPAGTGGAFF.